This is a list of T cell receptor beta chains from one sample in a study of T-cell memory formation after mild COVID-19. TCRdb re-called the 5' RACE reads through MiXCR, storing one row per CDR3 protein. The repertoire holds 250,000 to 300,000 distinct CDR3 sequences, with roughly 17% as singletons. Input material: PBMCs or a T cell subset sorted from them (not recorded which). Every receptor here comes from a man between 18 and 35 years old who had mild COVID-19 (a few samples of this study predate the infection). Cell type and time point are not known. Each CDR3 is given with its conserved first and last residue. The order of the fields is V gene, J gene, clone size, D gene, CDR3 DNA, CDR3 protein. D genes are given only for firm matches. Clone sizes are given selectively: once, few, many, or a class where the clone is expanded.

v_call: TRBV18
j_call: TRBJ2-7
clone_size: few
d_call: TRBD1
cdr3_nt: TGTGCCAGCTCACCCTACCCAGGACAGGGGACCTACGAGCAGTACTTC
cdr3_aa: CASSPYPGQGTYEQYF

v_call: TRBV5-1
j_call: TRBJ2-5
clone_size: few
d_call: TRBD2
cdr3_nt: TGCGCCAGCAGCTCAGGGGACCAACTAGCGGGGTTTCAAGAGACCCAGTACTTC
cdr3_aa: CASSSGDQLAGFQETQYF

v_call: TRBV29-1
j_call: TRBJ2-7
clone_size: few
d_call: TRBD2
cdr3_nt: TGCAGCGTTGAAGTACCGGGGGGCGAGCAGTACTTC
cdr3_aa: CSVEVPGGEQYF

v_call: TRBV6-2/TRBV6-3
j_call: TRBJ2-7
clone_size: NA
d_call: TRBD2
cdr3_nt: TGTGCCAGCAGTTACGCGGAACGGGACTACTACGAGCAGTACTTC
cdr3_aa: CASSYAERDYYEQYF

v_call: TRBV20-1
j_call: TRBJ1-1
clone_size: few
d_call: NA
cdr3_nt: TGCAGTGCTAGACACGCTACAGGAAACACTGAAGCTTTCTTT
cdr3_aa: CSARHATGNTEAFF

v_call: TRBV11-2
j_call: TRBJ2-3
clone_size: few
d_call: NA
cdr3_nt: TGTGCCAGCAGCTTAGCCCGATGGGGTGGGGAGGCAGATACGCAGTATTTT
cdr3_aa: CASSLARWGGEADTQYF

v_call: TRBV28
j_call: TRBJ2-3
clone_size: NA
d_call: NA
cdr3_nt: TGTGCCAGCACCCCGTGGGGCGGCACAGATACGCAGTATTTT
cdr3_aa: CASTPWGGTDTQYF

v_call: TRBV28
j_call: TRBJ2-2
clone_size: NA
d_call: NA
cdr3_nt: TGTGCCAGCAGTCAAATCCGGGGGCTAGGGGAGCTGTTTTTT
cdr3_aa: CASSQIRGLGELFF

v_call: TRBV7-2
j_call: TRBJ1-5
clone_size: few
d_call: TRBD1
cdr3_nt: TGTGCCAGCAGCTTACGTCCCCAGGGGGCAGGGCAGCCCCAGCATTTT
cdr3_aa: CASSLRPQGAGQPQHF

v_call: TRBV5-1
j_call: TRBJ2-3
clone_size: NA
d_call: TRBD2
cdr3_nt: TGCGCCAGCAGCATCCAGCGGGGTGGAACCGCAGATACGCAGTATTTT
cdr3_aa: CASSIQRGGTADTQYF

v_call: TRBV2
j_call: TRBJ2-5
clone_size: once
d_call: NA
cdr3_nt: TGTGCCGCCCTGACGGACCTCCAAGAGACCCAGTACTTC
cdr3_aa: CAALTDLQETQYF

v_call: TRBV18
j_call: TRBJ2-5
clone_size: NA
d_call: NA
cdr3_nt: TGTGCCAGCTCACCACCGGTGGGGGCCCAAGAGACCCAGTACTTC
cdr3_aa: CASSPPVGAQETQYF

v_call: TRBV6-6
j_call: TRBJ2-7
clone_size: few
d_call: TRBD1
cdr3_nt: TGTGCCAGCAGTGGGAACGACAGGGTTCTCGGTGAGCAGTACTTC
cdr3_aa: CASSGNDRVLGEQYF

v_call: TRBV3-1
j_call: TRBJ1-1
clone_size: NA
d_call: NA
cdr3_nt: TGTGCCAGCACCTTAAAGCTTCCAGGGAACACTGAAGCTTTCTTT
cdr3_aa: CASTLKLPGNTEAFF

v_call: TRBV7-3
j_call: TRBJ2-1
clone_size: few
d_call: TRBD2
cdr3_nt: TGTGCCAGCAGCGAATCTAGCGGGGGGGCGAGGCGTCAGTTCTTC
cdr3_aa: CASSESSGGARRQFF

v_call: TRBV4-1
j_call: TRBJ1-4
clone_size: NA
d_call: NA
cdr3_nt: TGCGCCAGCAGCTTCGAGGGGAGTAGCGATGAAAAACTGTTTTTT
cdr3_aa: CASSFEGSSDEKLFF

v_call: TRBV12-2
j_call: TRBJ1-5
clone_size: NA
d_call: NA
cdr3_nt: TGTGCAAGTCGCTTAGGCCTACAGGGGAGGATAAACCAGCCCCAGCATTTT
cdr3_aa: CASRLGLQGRINQPQHF

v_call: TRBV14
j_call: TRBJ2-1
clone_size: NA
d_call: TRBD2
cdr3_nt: TGTGCCAGCAGCCGAGGGTTACTAGCGGGGGCCAATGAGCAGTTCTTC
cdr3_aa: CASSRGLLAGANEQFF

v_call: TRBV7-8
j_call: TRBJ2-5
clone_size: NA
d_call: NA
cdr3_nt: TGTGCCAGCAGCGGGCTAGAAGAGACCCAGTACTTC
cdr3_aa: CASSGLEETQYF